This T cell receptor beta chain is from a study of T cell changes during pregnancy in multiple sclerosis. CDR3 length equals 15 residues. CDR1 ENHRY and CDR2 SYGVKD come from the germline V gene. V was pared by 2 bases and J by 4 bases, with 7 bases of the junction left unmatched. Libraries were prepared by immunoSEQ multiplex PCR; TCRdb keeps only in-frame clonotypes and omits some of them. The sample shows approximately 70,000 clones, about nine tenths of them seen only once. Sample: peripheral blood, taken in the first trimester of pregnancy. The TCR sequence derives from a female donor with multiple sclerosis, enrolled in a pregnancy study. The gene calls are TRBV10-3 and TRBJ2-5; 7 nucleotides agree with TRBD1. This CDR3 reads CAISEDREVPETQYF. CDR3 bases: TGTGCCATCAGTGAGGACAGGGAAGTACCAGAGACCCAGTACTTC.